These T cell receptor beta chains were read from a single sample in a study of radiotherapy plus CTLA-4 blockade in lung cancer. Repertoires were generated with immunoSEQ multiplex PCR, while TCRdb's copy carries only in-frame clones and drops some. The sample shows just under 60,000 clones, 65% to 80% of them seen only once. Sequencing was performed on peripheral blood, taken from a patient treated with radiotherapy plus ipilimumab. These receptors were taken from a human donor with non-small cell lung cancer whose response to radiotherapy plus ipilimumab could not be evaluated. CDR3s leave out the opening cysteine and the closing phenylalanine or tryptophan. A D gene is named only where the DNA matches it firmly.

>-|TRBV30|TRBJ1-4
AWTSGATNEKLF
>-|TRBV7-9|TRBJ1-2
ASSLVQGGNYGYT
>TRBD1|TRBV7-2|TRBJ1-1
ASSHEGTALNTEAF
>-|TRBV6-1|TRBJ2-3
ASRRTDTDTQY
>TRBD2|TRBV6-1|TRBJ2-3
ASSYSGGVDTQY
>TRBD1|TRBV6-5|TRBJ2-7
ASRHGQGSYEQY
>-|TRBV4-2|TRBJ1-6
ASSQDGGWVYSPLH
>TRBD1|TRBV7-2|TRBJ1-3
ASSIRTGGTNTIY
>-|TRBV27|TRBJ1-2
ASSPNGKTGPDNYGYT
>-|TRBV6-1|TRBJ1-6
ASSEIRDSPLH
>-|TRBV5-1|TRBJ2-3
ASSLAPEGASTDTQY